This T cell receptor beta chain was obtained from a study of cytomegalovirus exposure and HLA in healthy donors. Both 60 Vbeta primers and 13 Jbeta primers went into the PCR. TCRdb's table, derived via immunoSEQ multiplex PCR, lists solely in-frame clones and lacks some. The sample holds about 160,000 clones. Deletions cut 0 bases from V and 5 bases from J, with 13 bases between. CDR3 length: 15 amino acids. Germline values: CDR1 MGHRA, CDR2 YSYEKL. The sample comprised PBMCs. The chain combines TRBV4-1 with TRBJ1-1, with D possibly matching TRBD1 (5 bases). The receptor was derived from a woman aged 60 to 75 in good health and CMV-seronegative. DNA for the CDR3: TGCGCCAGCAGCCAAGATCCGGCGGGGGGTACTGAAGCTTTCTTT. Translated: CASSQDPAGGTEAFF.